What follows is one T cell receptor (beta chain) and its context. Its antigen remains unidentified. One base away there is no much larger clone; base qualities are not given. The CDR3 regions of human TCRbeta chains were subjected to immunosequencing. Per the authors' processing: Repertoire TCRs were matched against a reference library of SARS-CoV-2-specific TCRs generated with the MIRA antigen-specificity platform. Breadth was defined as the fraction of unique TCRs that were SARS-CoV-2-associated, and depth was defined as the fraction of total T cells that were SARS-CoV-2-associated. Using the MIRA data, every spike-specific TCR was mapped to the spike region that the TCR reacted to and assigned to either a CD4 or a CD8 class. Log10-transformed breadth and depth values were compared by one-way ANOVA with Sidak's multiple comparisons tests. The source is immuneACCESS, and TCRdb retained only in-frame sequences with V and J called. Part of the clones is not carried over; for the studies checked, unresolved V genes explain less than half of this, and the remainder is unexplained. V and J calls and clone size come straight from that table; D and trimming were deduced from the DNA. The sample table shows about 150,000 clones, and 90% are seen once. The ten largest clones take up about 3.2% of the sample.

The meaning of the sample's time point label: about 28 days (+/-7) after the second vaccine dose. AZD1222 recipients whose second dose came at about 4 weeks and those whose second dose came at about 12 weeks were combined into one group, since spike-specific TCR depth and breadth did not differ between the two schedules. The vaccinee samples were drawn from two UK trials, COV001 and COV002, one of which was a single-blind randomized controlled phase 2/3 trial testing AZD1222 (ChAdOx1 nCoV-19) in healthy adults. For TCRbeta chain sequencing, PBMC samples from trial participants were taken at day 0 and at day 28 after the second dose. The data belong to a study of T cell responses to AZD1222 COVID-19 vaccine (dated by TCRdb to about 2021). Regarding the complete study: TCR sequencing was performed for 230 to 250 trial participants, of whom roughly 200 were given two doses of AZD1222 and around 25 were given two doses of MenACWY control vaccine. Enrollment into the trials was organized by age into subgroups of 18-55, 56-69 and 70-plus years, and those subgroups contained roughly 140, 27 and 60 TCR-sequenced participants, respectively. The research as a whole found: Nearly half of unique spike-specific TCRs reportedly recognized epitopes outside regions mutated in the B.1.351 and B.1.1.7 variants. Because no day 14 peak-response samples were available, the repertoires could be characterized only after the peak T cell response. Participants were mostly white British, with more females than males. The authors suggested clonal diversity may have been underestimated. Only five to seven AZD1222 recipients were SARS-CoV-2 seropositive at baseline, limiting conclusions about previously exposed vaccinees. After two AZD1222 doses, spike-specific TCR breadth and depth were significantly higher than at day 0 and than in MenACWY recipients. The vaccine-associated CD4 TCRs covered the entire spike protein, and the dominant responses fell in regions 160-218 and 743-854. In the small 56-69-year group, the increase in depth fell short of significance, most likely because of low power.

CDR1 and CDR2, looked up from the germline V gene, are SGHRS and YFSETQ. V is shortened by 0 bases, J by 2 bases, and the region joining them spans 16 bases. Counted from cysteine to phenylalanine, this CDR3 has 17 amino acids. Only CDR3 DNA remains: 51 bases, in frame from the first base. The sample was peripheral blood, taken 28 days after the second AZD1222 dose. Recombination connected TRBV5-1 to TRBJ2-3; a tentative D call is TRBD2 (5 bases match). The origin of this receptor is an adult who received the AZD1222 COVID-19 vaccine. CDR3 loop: CASSLGLARATTDTQYF. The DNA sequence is TGCGCCAGCAGCTTGGGGTTAGCGCGGGCAACCACAGATACGCAGTATTTT. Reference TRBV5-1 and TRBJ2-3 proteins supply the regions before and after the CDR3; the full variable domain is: KAGVTQTPRYLIKTRGQQVTLSCSPISGHRSVSWYQQTPGQGLQFLFEYFSETQRNKGNFPGRFSGRQFSNSRSEMNVSTLELGDSALYLCASSLGLARATTDTQYFGPGTRLTVL.